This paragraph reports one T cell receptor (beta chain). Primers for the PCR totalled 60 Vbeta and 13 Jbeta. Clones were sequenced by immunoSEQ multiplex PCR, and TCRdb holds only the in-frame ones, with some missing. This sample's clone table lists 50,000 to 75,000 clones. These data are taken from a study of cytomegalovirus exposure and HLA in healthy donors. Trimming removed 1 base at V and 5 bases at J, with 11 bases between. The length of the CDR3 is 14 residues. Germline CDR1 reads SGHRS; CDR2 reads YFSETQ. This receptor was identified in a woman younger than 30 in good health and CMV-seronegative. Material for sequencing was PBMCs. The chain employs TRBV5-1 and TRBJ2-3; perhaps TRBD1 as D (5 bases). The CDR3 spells CASSLSGNLDTQYF. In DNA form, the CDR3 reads TGCGCCAGCAGCTTGTCAGGGAATTTAGATACGCAGTATTTT.